These 26 T cell receptor beta chains were sequenced from one sample in a study of blood T cell repertoires in COVID-19. Clones were read by immunoSEQ multiplex PCR, and TCRdb kept only the in-frame ones, dropping some. Here the sample spans a few hundred thousand clones, roughly 80% being singletons. The sequencing sample was made of peripheral blood. These receptors all stem from a woman under 30 with acute or convalescent COVID-19.

This clone was seen more than once but under ten times. The V gene is TRBV4-1, the J gene TRBJ2-1; TRBD2 matches at 13 bases. Trimming removed 0 bases from V and 9 bases from J; junction bases left unmatched: 11. The germline gives CDR1 MGHRA, CDR2 YSYEKL. CDR3 length equals 18 residues. CDR3 residues: CASSQELAGGFRVSEQFF. CDR3 DNA sequence: TGCGCCAGCAGCCAAGAACTAGCGGGAGGGTTTCGTGTAAGTGAGCAGTTCTTC.

The rearrangement joins TRBV4-3 to TRBJ1-5; D unresolved. The CDR3 length is 16 residues. Germline CDR1 and CDR2: LGHNA and YSLEER. Trimming took off 1 base at V and 1 base at J, with 11 bases between the two ends. CDR3 loop: CASSQALVRSNQPQHF. The CDR3 coding sequence is TGCGCCAGCAGCCAAGCTCTAGTGAGGAGCAATCAGCCCCAGCATTTT.

The chain recombines TRBV28 with TRBJ1-2; 8 nucleotides line up with TRBD1. The CDR3 totals 12 residues. The trim removed 5 bases at V and 8 bases at J, leaving 4 bases unmatched. Germline values: CDR1 MDHEN, CDR2 SYDVKM. This chain's CDR3 is CASSPGGGGYTF. For the CDR3, the DNA is TGTGCCAGCAGTCCAGGGGGCGGCGGCTACACCTTC.

This rearrangement joins TRBV18 to TRBJ1-4; D may be TRBD1 (5 bases). Trimming left V 6 bases short and J 5 bases short, with 13 bases between. The germline gives CDR1 KGHSH, CDR2 LQKENI. This CDR3 is 14 amino acids long. CDR3 sequence: CASSQGAGNEKLFF. The CDR3 DNA sequence: TGTGCCAGCTCCCAGGGAGCGGGGAATGAAAAACTGTTTTTT.

CDR3 sequence: CASSVGLAGIGEQYF. The CDR3 DNA sequence: TGTGCCAGCAGTGTTGGACTAGCGGGAATAGGCGAGCAGTACTTC. This rearrangement joins TRBV2 to TRBJ2-7; 12 bases agree with TRBD2. CDR3 length: 15 amino acids. In germline, CDR1 is SNHLY, CDR2 FYNNEI. V dropped 4 bases and J dropped 6; count of bases not matched to a gene: 7.

V usage is TRBV27 and J usage is TRBJ1-1; D possibly corresponds to TRBD1 (5 bases). V was clipped by 5 bases and J by 5 bases, with 18 bases between them. The CDR3 has 15 amino acids. CDR1 is MNHEY and CDR2 is SMNVEV in the germline V gene (reference sequence). The CDR3 nucleotides are TGTGCCAGCAGTCCCCTTCGGGAGGGGAGAACTGAAGCTTTCTTT. It yields the protein CASSPLREGRTEAFF.

This chain links TRBV28 with TRBJ2-1; the D is unclear. The CDR3 spans 12 residues. In germline, CDR1 is MDHEN, CDR2 SYDVKM. Between the trimmed V and J ends, which lost 4 bases and 8 bases, there was a span of 9 bases. The CDR3 nucleotides read TGTGCCAGCAGTTACATTCGGGATGAGCAGTTCTTC. Translating gives CASSYIRDEQFF.

The rearrangement links TRBV9 to TRBJ1-3; 7 bases line up with TRBD1. Germline CDR1 reads SGDLS; CDR2 reads YYNGEE. CDR3 length: 14 residues. The V and J ends lost 3 bases and 8 bases, in that order; junction bases with no gene match: 8. CDR3 nucleotide sequence: TGTGCCAGCAGCGCTAGGACAGGTGGGGACACCATATATTTT. Amino acids: CASSARTGGDTIYF. The whole variable domain, remainder taken from reference TRBV9 and TRBJ1-3, is DSGVTQTPKHLITATGQRVTLRCSPRSGDLSVYWYQQSLDQGLQFLIQYYNGEERAKGNILERFSAQQFPDLHSELNLSSLELGDSALYFCASSARTGGDTIYFGEGSWLTVV.

This chain links TRBV11-3 with TRBJ2-7; D is possibly TRBD2 (6 bases). Germline V gene lookup returns CDR1 SGHNT and CDR2 YENEEA. This CDR3 has 13 residues. Between the trimmed V and J ends, which lost 5 bases and 7 bases, there was a span of 15 bases. The CDR3 DNA reads TGTGCCAGCAGCCCCGGGACTCTTGGGGAGCAGTACTTC. It translates to CASSPGTLGEQYF. Together with reference TRBV11-3 and TRBJ2-7, the CDR3 gives the full variable domain: EAGVVQSPRYKIIEKKQPVAFWCNPISGHNTLYWYLQNLGQGPELLIRYENEEAVDDSQLPKDRFSAERLKGVDSTLKIQPAELGDSAVYLCASSPGTLGEQYFGPGTRLTVT.

The chain links TRBV9 to TRBJ1-5; D not resolved. V was cut by 0 bases and J by 7 bases, with 14 bases left in between. Germline CDR1 and CDR2: SGDLS and YYNGEE. The CDR3 totals 15 residues. CDR3 sequence reads: CASSVGPLSGQPQHF. In DNA, the CDR3 is TGTGCCAGCAGCGTAGGCCCCCTTTCGGGGCAGCCCCAGCATTTT. Combining the CDR3 with reference TRBV9 and TRBJ1-5 gives the whole variable domain DSGVTQTPKHLITATGQRVTLRCSPRSGDLSVYWYQQSLDQGLQFLIQYYNGEERAKGNILERFSAQQFPDLHSELNLSSLELGDSALYFCASSVGPLSGQPQHFGDGTRLSIL.

Remarks on this clone: An end of the junction differs from the germline gene, which may be a read error. This chain joins TRBV6-5 and TRBJ2-7; the match to TRBD2 covers 13 bases. Per germline, CDR1 MNHEY and CDR2 SVGAGI. The CDR3 loop spans 14 amino acids. CDR3 bases: TGTGCCAGCAGTTACTTGGGGACTAGCGGGATCCTAAACTTC. This translates into CASSYLGTSGILNF.

The sample holds a few counts of this clone. V and J are TRBV7-3 and TRBJ1-1; 8 bases align to TRBD1. Germline CDR1 and CDR2: SGHTA and FQGTGA. Unmatched junction bases numbered 3, after V lost 5 bases and J lost 4 bases. The CDR3 is 13 residues long. DNA of the CDR3: TGTGCCAGCAGCCGGGACAGGAGCACTGAAGCTTTCTTT. Amino acid sequence: CASSRDRSTEAFF.

Notes on this clone: This sample also contains other DNA sequences that code for the same CDR3. The chain has TRBV6-4 and TRBJ2-6, with 7 positions matching TRBD1. Germline CDR1 MRHNA, CDR2 SNTAGT. V lost 3 bases, J lost 1 base, and 0 bases stayed unmatched. CDR3 length equals 15 residues. CDR3 sequence: CASSETGSGANVLTF. The CDR3 DNA reads TGTGCCAGCAGTGAGACAGGGTCTGGGGCCAACGTCCTGACTTTC.

The chain is built from TRBV7-9 and TRBJ1-1, with a weak D call TRBD1 (5 bases). CDR1 and CDR2 from the germline V gene are SEHNR and FQNEAQ (reference sequence). V lost 3 bases, J lost 4 bases, and 12 bases lay in between. The CDR3 is 14 residues long. DNA of the CDR3: TGTGCCAGCAGCTTCTTCGGCCAGGGCACTGAAGCTTTCTTT. Amino acid sequence: CASSFFGQGTEAFF.

Only one count was recorded for this clone. Other nucleotide sequences from this sample produce the same CDR3. The chain is built from TRBV27 and TRBJ2-5; D might be TRBD1 (5 bases). CDR3 length: 13 residues. The V and J ends lost 2 bases and 2 bases respectively, with 6 bases between them. CDR1 is MNHEY, CDR2 SMNVEV, per germline (reference sequence). The CDR3 DNA reads TGTGCCAGCAGTTTAGGGGCACAAGAGACCCAGTACTTC. Translating gives CASSLGAQETQYF.

V and J are TRBV7-2 and TRBJ2-1; 10 nucleotides agree with TRBD2. The J segment lost 1 base and the V segment lost 0 bases, leaving 12 bases of the junction unmatched. The CDR3 consists of 20 residues. Germline loops: CDR1 SGHTA, CDR2 FQGNSA. DNA for the CDR3: TGTGCCAGCAGCTTAGCCCCCAGGCTAGCGGGAGATGAGTCCTACAATGAGCAGTTCTTC. Protein sequence: CASSLAPRLAGDESYNEQFF.

The chain couples TRBV19 to TRBJ2-1, with D possibly TRBD2 on 6 matching bases. The CDR3 is 14 amino acids. Between the trimmed V and J ends, which lost 5 bases and 2 bases, there was a span of 10 bases. The germline CDR1 and CDR2 sequences are LNHDA and SQIVND (reference sequence). The DNA of the CDR3 is TGTGCCAGTAGTGGGACTCCGCCCTACAATGAGCAGTTCTTC. Translation: CASSGTPPYNEQFF.

The chain combines TRBV2 with TRBJ1-1; D is unresolved. The V end lost 6 bases, the J end lost 7 bases, and 12 bases lay between the germline ends. The CDR3 runs to 12 residues. CDR1 SNHLY and CDR2 FYNNEI come from the germline V gene. CDR3 region: CASREPGFEAFF. The DNA for the CDR3 is TGTGCCAGCAGAGAGCCGGGGTTTGAAGCTTTCTTT.

This chain connects TRBV30 to TRBJ2-5, with TRBD1 identical over 9 bases. The CDR3 runs 14 residues. CDR1 GTSNPN and CDR2 SVGIG come from the germline V gene (reference sequence). V shed 5 bases, J shed 0 bases, and the junction held 4 bases outside the gene matches. The CDR3 here is CAWGTGTNQETQYF. For the CDR3, the DNA is TGTGCCTGGGGGACAGGGACCAACCAAGAGACCCAGTACTTC.

The chain uses TRBV28 and TRBJ1-5, with TRBD1 identical over 9 bases. The CDR3 extends over 14 amino acids. CDR1 and CDR2 (germline): MDHEN, SYDVKM. V trimming: 5 bases; J trimming: 7 bases; junction bases outside the gene matches: 6. The DNA for the CDR3 is TGTGCCAGCAGTCTCGGGACAGGGTGGCAGCCCCAGCATTTT. Its protein is CASSLGTGWQPQHF.

This clone was detected only once. The V gene is TRBV9, the J gene TRBJ2-1; tentatively, D is TRBD1 (5 bases). V was trimmed by 0 bases and J by 7 bases, leaving 11 bases between them. CDR1 and CDR2 (germline): SGDLS, YYNGEE. CDR3 length: 14 amino acids. The CDR3 loop reads CASSVEKGWNEQFF. The CDR3 DNA reads as TGTGCCAGCAGCGTAGAAAAGGGGTGGAATGAGCAGTTCTTC.

The V call is TRBV7-8, the J call TRBJ2-7; 10 positions agree with TRBD2. The germline V gene encodes CDR1 SGHVS and CDR2 FQNEAQ. The CDR3 has 14 amino acids. V lost 4 bases to trimming and J lost 2 bases; unmatched junction nucleotides: 2. CDR3 amino acids: CASSYGLAAYEQYF. The CDR3 region has the DNA TGTGCCAGCAGCTATGGACTAGCGGCCTACGAGCAGTACTTC. Full variable domain (rest looked up from reference TRBV7-8 and TRBJ2-7): GAGVSQSPRYKVAKRGQDVALRCDPISGHVSLFWYQQALGQGPEFLTYFQNEAQLDKSGLPSDRFFAERPEGSVSTLKIQRTQQEDSAVYLCASSYGLAAYEQYFGPGTRLTVT.

This chain links TRBV7-9 with TRBJ2-7, with D perhaps matching TRBD2 (6 bases). Germline V gives CDR1 SEHNR, CDR2 FQNEAQ (reference sequence). The CDR3 runs to 13 residues. V lost 4 bases to trimming and J lost 6 bases, with 13 bases between them. The CDR3 DNA follows: TGTGCCAGCAGCTCAACTAGCTTTAGCGAGCAGTACTTC. Amino acid sequence: CASSSTSFSEQYF. Full variable domain (missing parts from reference TRBV7-9 and TRBJ2-7): DTGVSQNPRHKITKRGQNVTFRCDPISEHNRLYWYRQTLGQGPEFLTYFQNEAQLEKSRLLSDRFSAERPKGSFSTLEIQRTEQGDSAMYLCASSSTSFSEQYFGPGTRLTVT.

This clone was seen a handful of times. The chain carries TRBV9 and TRBJ2-2, with 9 bases lining up with TRBD2. V was pared by 2 bases and J by 5 bases, with 7 bases of the junction left unmatched. Germline V gives CDR1 SGDLS, CDR2 YYNGEE. This CDR3 is 16 amino acids long. CDR3 protein: CASSVGPSGMTGELFF. The DNA for the CDR3 is TGTGCCAGCAGCGTTGGGCCTAGCGGGATGACCGGGGAGCTGTTTTTT.

The gene calls are TRBV6-4 and TRBJ1-4; a possible D gene is TRBD1 (6 bases). V lost 0 bases and J lost 1, with 30 bases in between. The germline V gene encodes CDR1 MRHNA and CDR2 SNTAGT. The CDR3 is made up of 23 amino acids. CDR3 in amino acids: CASSDSSLVQDRSLCLTNEKLFF. As DNA, the CDR3 is TGTGCCAGCAGTGACTCGAGCTTGGTGCAAGACAGGTCTTTATGCTTAACTAATGAAAAACTGTTTTTT.

The gene calls are TRBV9 and TRBJ1-5; 7 nucleotides align to TRBD1. In germline, CDR1 is SGDLS, CDR2 YYNGEE. The CDR3 has 15 amino acids. Trimming cost V 4 bases and J 5 bases; bases outside gene matches: 9. The CDR3 region has the DNA TGTGCCAGCAGCCCGCAGGCAGGGGGGTATCAGCCCCAGCATTTT. Translated, it gives CASSPQAGGYQPQHF.